Reported below is one TCR beta chain. Antigen specificity is unknown. Generated by immunoSEQ multiplex PCR, the TCRdb table keeps only in-frame clones and is missing some. The sample lists under 1,900,000 clones; approximately 98.5% were seen once. The data derive from a study of shared clonotypes between healthy human individuals. The CDR3 consists of 18 residues. Trimming cost V 5 bases and J 3 bases, with 23 bases left between them. CDR1 is SGHNT and CDR2 is YENEEA in the germline V gene. The donor cohort consisted entirely of Caucasian adults residing in Nashville, Tennessee. Overall study results and limits: Memory subsets generally showed smaller estimated richness than naive subsets did.

The specimen sequenced was naive CD4+ T cells sorted from blood. Stated subset: CD45RA+ positively selected. The receptor was isolated from a young man in good health. This chain connects TRBV11-3 to TRBJ2-4, with D hard to call. The CDR3: CASSRDRSAAWGKNIQYF. CDR3 in DNA: TGTGCCAGCAGCAGGGATCGCAGTGCGGCTTGGGGCAAAAACATTCAGTACTTC.